The next 5 T cell receptor beta chains were all read from a single sample in a study of shared T cell receptors in the human thymus (dated by TCRdb to the early 2020s). Library creation used the immunoSEQ multiplex PCR assay. Here the immuneACCESS table is served through TCRdb, limited to in-frame sequences with V and J called. Missing clones are a known gap in these copies; in checked studies unresolved V genes cover under half, and the rest lacks a known reason. For this sample there are hundreds of thousands of clones; about 84% appear just once. The top ten constitute about 0.013% of the sample. Separately, the same data were catalogued under a study of human thymus T cells.

Specimen: thymocytes. The receptors originated from a boy under three years old with a congenital heart defect. Donor details come from another sample of the same person, matched by shared clones.

The chain combines TRBV7-2 with TRBJ2-1; D possibly corresponds to TRBD2 (7 bases). Trimming stripped 2 bases from V and 2 bases from J, with 19 bases between. This CDR3 is built from 18 residues. CDR1 and CDR2 from the germline V gene are SGHTA and FQGNSA. The CDR3 here is CASSLIRAGAYTYNEQFF. In DNA, the CDR3 is TGTGCCAGCAGCTTAATCAGGGCGGGGGCTTATACCTACAATGAGCAGTTCTTC.

CDR3 DNA: TGTGCCAGCAGCTTATCTCGGGAGGGCCCATCCGAGCAGTACTTC. Translating gives CASSLSREGPSEQYF. The gene calls are TRBV11-2 and TRBJ2-7; 8 nucleotides match TRBD2. J was trimmed by 6 bases and V by 2 bases; bases with no gene match: 9. This CDR3 is built from 15 residues. From germline, CDR1 is SGHAT and CDR2 FQNNGV.

The chain is built from TRBV21-1 and TRBJ1-5; the D call of TRBD1 is as the table states it, not checked on the DNA. TRBV21-1 is an annotated pseudogene. The CDR3 extends over 15 amino acids. The CDR3 reads CASSKERGSNQPQHF. CDR3 nucleotides: TGTGCCAGCAGCAAAGAAAGGGGCAGCAATCAGCCCCAGCATTTT.

The rearrangement links TRBV9 to TRBJ1-1; D might be TRBD1 (6 bases). The ends were cut back, 0 bases at V and 7 bases at J, with 16 bases in the middle. CDR1 SGDLS and CDR2 YYNGEE come from the germline V gene. The CDR3 runs 15 residues. CDR3 DNA: TGTGCCAGCAGCGTAGCTACGGCAGGGGCAGGTGAAGCTTTCTTT. Protein product: CASSVATAGAGEAFF.

The V call is TRBV6-4, the J call TRBJ1-3, with D perhaps matching TRBD1 (6 bases). Trimming stripped 8 bases from V and 0 bases from J, with 29 bases between. This CDR3 has 20 amino acids. CDR1 and CDR2 from the germline V gene are MRHNA and SNTAGT. The CDR3 loop is CASQNARTAASSLSGNTIYF. The CDR3 coding sequence is TGTGCCAGCCAAAACGCCAGGACAGCGGCTTCTTCGCTCTCTGGAAACACCATATATTTT.